The 8 T cell receptor beta chains in this list originate from one sample, sequenced in a study of early T cells in non-severe SARS-CoV-2 infection. TCRdb independently ran MiXCR on the 5' RACE reads; one entry per CDR3 protein. The repertoire has 68,000 or so distinct CDR3 sequences, approximately 10% of them found once; the top ten carry approximately 5.9%. The source material was whole blood. The receptors derive from an adult who was a healthcare worker with PCR-confirmed SARS-CoV-2 infection or an uninfected control (not recorded which).

This chain uses TRBV14 with TRBJ2-1; TRBD2 matches 8 bases. The trim removed 4 bases at V and 9 bases at J, leaving 17 bases unmatched. The germline gives CDR1 SGHDN, CDR2 FVKESK. CDR3 length equals 17 residues. The CDR3 bases are TGTGCCAGCAGCCGTAGAATGGGGACTAGGGTGGAGAGTGAGCAGTTCTTC. Translating it yields CASSRRMGTRVESEQFF.

This clonotype was detected ten times or more. The CDR3 DNA reads as TGTGCCAGCAGTTTATCAACAAATCAGCCCCAGCATTTT. As protein: CASSLSTNQPQHF. The chain combines TRBV27 with TRBJ1-5; unclear D gene. The germline V and J ends were trimmed by 0 bases and 4 bases, with 4 bases remaining between them. The CDR3 covers 13 residues. Germline V gene data show CDR1 as MNHEY and CDR2 as SMNVEV (reference sequence).

This clonotype has ten or more counts. The CDR3 DNA is TGTGCCAGTAGCGTGACAGGGGAAGGGCAAGAGACCCAGTACTTC. Its protein product is CASSVTGEGQETQYF. The rearrangement joins TRBV19 to TRBJ2-5; 8 bases match TRBD1. The CDR3 runs 15 residues. CDR1 and CDR2 (germline): LNHDA, SQIVND (reference sequence). After removal of 6 bases from V and 2 bases from J, the junction contained 8 bases not matched to a gene.

This clonotype was counted a few times. This chain connects TRBV7-9 to TRBJ2-3, with TRBD2 as a possible D gene (5 bases). CDR1 and CDR2 from the germline V gene are SEHNR and FQNEAQ (reference sequence). CDR3 length: 14 residues. V lost 4 bases and J lost 6, with 14 bases in between. DNA for the CDR3: TGTGCCAGCAGCTCGTCCCGGAGAGGGGATACGCAGTATTTT. Encoded protein: CASSSSRRGDTQYF.

This clonotype was seen ten or more times. The rearrangement joins TRBV20-1 to TRBJ2-5; 8 nucleotides match TRBD2. Germline values: CDR1 DFQATT, CDR2 SNEGSKA (reference sequence). The ends lost 0 bases at V and 5 bases at J; junction bases unmatched: 11. The CDR3 is 16 amino acids. The chain's CDR3 is CSARDFTGGVSETQYF. Here the CDR3 DNA reads TGCAGTGCTAGAGATTTCACGGGAGGGGTTTCGGAGACCCAGTACTTC.

This clonotype was seen at least ten times. The CDR3 DNA reads as TGCAGTGCGGGTGGGGCTAGCAATCAGCCCCAGCATTTT. Protein sequence: CSAGGASNQPQHF. The V gene is TRBV20-1, the J gene TRBJ1-5, with a possible D match to TRBD1 (5 bases). The CDR3 has 13 residues. V lost 6 bases and J lost 0, with 9 bases in between. Germline CDR1 reads DFQATT; CDR2 reads SNEGSKA (reference sequence).

This clonotype was seen ten or more times. The CDR3, as DNA: TGTGCCAGCAGCCAGAGGGGTGAGCAGTTCTTC. Its protein product is CASSQRGEQFF. This chain uses TRBV3-1 with TRBJ2-1, with D perhaps matching TRBD1 or TRBD2 (5 bases each). With 3 bases removed from V and 9 bases from J, the gap between germline ends came to 6 bases. The CDR3 spans 11 residues. Germline CDR1 reads LGHDT; CDR2 reads YNNKEL (reference sequence).

This clonotype was seen a few times. The V call is TRBV10-3, the J call TRBJ1-4; TRBD1 agrees at 7 bases. The germline V gene has CDR1 ENHRY and CDR2 SYGVKD. The CDR3 consists of 14 residues. V dropped 0 bases and J dropped 7; count of bases not matched to a gene: 2. CDR3 nucleotides: TGTGCCATCAGTGAGTCGACAGGGTTTGAAAAACTGTTTTTT. Translated: CAISESTGFEKLFF.